These T cell receptor beta chains were read from a single sample in a study of beta chain features in type 1 diabetes. Generated by immunoSEQ multiplex PCR, the TCRdb table keeps only in-frame clones and is missing some. Counted here are more than 300,000 clones, 9.6% occurring once; the ten biggest clones make up roughly 0.54%. Source material: central memory CD4+ T cells from blood. These receptors originate from a man younger than 40 with type 1 diabetes. Each CDR3 is given with its conserved first and last residue. The D gene is left open where the match is weak. Clone size appears in some rows only: once, few, many, or a class for an expanded clone.

size	V	D	J	DNA	CDR3
.	TRBV7-2	.	TRBJ2-7	TGTGCCAGCAGCTTCGACACTTCATCCTACGAGCAGTACTTC	CASSFDTSSYEQYF
few	TRBV14	.	TRBJ2-1	TGTGCCAGCAGCCAAGATGGGGGGAGCGCCTACAATGAGCAGTTCTTC	CASSQDGGSAYNEQFF
.	TRBV7-7	.	TRBJ2-5	TGTGCTAGCAGCTTAGCTGTAGGAGGGGAGACCCAGTACTTC	CASSLAVGGETQYF
few	TRBV19	.	TRBJ2-3	TGTGCCAGTAGCCGGGCCGCAGAAACAGATACGCAGTATTTT	CASSRAAETDTQYF
few	TRBV18	.	TRBJ2-7	TGTGCCAGCTCACCCCCTAAAGCCGGGACTTCGGAGGAGCAGTACTTC	CASSPPKAGTSEEQYF
.	TRBV7-2	TRBD1	TRBJ2-2	TGTGCCAGCAGCCGGACAGGGGACACCGGGGAGCTGTTTTTT	CASSRTGDTGELFF
few	TRBV11-2	.	TRBJ2-5	TGTGCCAGCAGCTCCCGAGGCGGCCAAGAGACCCAGTACTTC	CASSSRGGQETQYF
.	TRBV5-1	TRBD1	TRBJ2-3	TGCGCCAGCACCTTTCGGGACCAGGGGGCGGATACGCAGTATTTT	CASTFRDQGADTQYF
few	TRBV5-8	.	TRBJ1-5	TGTGCCAGCAGCTTGGAACCGGGTCAGCCCCAGCATTTT	CASSLEPGQPQHF
.	TRBV5-1	.	TRBJ2-7	TGCGCCAGCAGCTTGGACCAGGGGCACTACTACGAGCAGTACTTC	CASSLDQGHYYEQYF
few	TRBV19	TRBD2	TRBJ2-1	TGTGCCAGTAGTATCCGACTAGCGGGAGGTTTACGGGGAGAGCAGTTCTTC	CASSIRLAGGLRGEQFF
few	TRBV11-1	.	TRBJ1-2	TGTGCCAGCAGCTTATCAGGGTCTGGCTACACCTTC	CASSLSGSGYTF
few	TRBV19	TRBD2	TRBJ2-2	TGTGCCAGTAGTATAATAGCGGGAGGGCCGGGGAGCGGGGAGCTGTTTTTT	CASSIIAGGPGSGELFF
many	TRBV19	TRBD2	TRBJ2-1	TGTGCCAGTAGTGCCCTACTAGCGGGAGGTAGCAATGAGCAGTTCTTC	CASSALLAGGSNEQFF
.	TRBV6-6	TRBD2	TRBJ2-2	TGTGCCAGCAGCCGAGGGACTAGCGGGAGCTCCGGGGAGCTGTTTTTT	CASSRGTSGSSGELFF
once	TRBV28	.	TRBJ1-2	TGTGCCAGCAGTTCGGTCTATGGCTACACCTTC	CASSSVYGYTF
.	TRBV6-5	TRBD1	TRBJ2-1	TGTGCCAGCAGTTGGACCGGGACAGGGAGGGATGAGCAGTTCTTC	CASSWTGTGRDEQFF